The present entry profiles one T cell receptor beta chain with its context. This clonotype was picked up a small number of times. Its antigen specificity is not known. No base-level quality is on record; no much larger clone is a single base apart. These data belong to a study of blood T cells in healthy people across ages (dated by TCRdb to the mid-2010s). At the level of the whole study: Template switching captured roughly one uniquely barcoded TCR beta cDNA molecule per two T cells in model experiments. To track age-related changes in TCR beta repertoire diversity, the study relied on deep sequencing normalized with unique cDNA molecular identifiers. Donors were grouped into four age groups: young (average 16 years), middle-aged (39), aged (62) and long-lived (around 80). Two additional independent replicas of 1 million unique cDNA reads from the same blood draw were analyzed for two donors (one aged 18 to 29 and one aged 80 or older). General conclusions and limits of the study: Compared with the aged group, the long-lived group had more naive CD4+ T cells, fewer expanded clones and increased TCR diversity, a pattern suggesting age selection. Estimates of total diversity based on one million sequenced T cells were considered lower bounds and underestimates. As age increased, observed TCR beta diversity per million T cells dropped in a roughly linear way, and a significant reduction was already evident by age 40. Conclusive comparison of naive and antigen-experienced compartments was prevented by the profiling of bulk unsorted PBMCs. Because donor CMV infection status was unknown, age-related changes in expanded clonotypes were potentially confounded. Observed TCR beta diversity correlated strongly with the percentage of naive T cells measured by flow cytometry.

Donors were approximately 42 systemically healthy Caucasian individuals from Russia aged roughly 6 to 100 years. Each donor gave ten milliliters of peripheral blood, collected into EDTA-treated Vacutainer tubes. Ficoll-Paque density-gradient centrifugation was used to isolate PBMCs, with at least 6.5 million per sample. Trizol reagent was used to extract total RNA from PBMCs, with at least 6 micrograms per sample. The percentages of naive CD45RAhigh/CD27high T cells were determined by flow cytometry on a PBMC aliquot from every donor. Relative to germline, V is 4 bases shorter and J is 6 bases shorter, with 19 bases between their ends. CDR1 SQVTM and CDR2 ANQGSEA were looked up in the germline V gene. There are 14 amino acids in the CDR3, from cysteine to phenylalanine inclusive. Only the CDR3 portion is preserved as DNA: 42 bases, with reading frame beginning at the first base. Receptors were amplified or captured by 5' RACE. The data were produced on an Illumina HiSeq 2500. The second PCR ran for about 6 to 11 cycles and used a J-beta primer mix along with a sample-barcoded 5' primer. A template-switch 5' adaptor carrying 12 random nucleotides introduced a unique molecular identifier onto each TCR beta cDNA molecule. Each sample yielded at least 3 million CDR3-containing paired-end reads. All of the RNA was converted into first-strand cDNA using the Mint cDNA synthesis kit, with a TRBC-specific oligonucleotide serving as the primer. All cDNA was treated with uracil-DNA glycosylase and then went through a first 18-cycle PCR with the universal primers M1SS and BC2_uni_R. Regarding the original processing steps: Normalization of each sample was performed by random selection of 1 million high-quality reads, each carrying a distinct molecular identifier. Instead of being binned into consensus sequences, reads with shared molecular identifiers were discarded. MiTCR, with a Q25 quality threshold and the strictest error-elimination algorithm, was used for CDR3 identification, clonotype clustering and error correction. A nonparametric unseen species model with Euler transformation was used to estimate lower-bound total TCR beta diversity. TCRdb's own reprocessing of the public reads used fastp at Q25 and MiXCR and kept productive beta chains. Each entry is one CDR3 protein sequence, shown with its most common DNA and genes. For this entry, the V and J calls and clone size follow TCRdb and not the study's own pipeline. Present in this sample are 600,000 to 900,000 distinct CDR3 sequences, 20% to 30% of which were seen just once. The ten largest clonotypes hold about 3% of the sample.

These data were also reused for a study on T cells of mothers and their children. The other study reports the following: The donors were nine systemically healthy Caucasian individuals, made up of three mothers and their six children. cDNA synthesis used all of the extracted RNA, with around 1.5 ug of RNA in each 15 ul reaction. In the second PCR, the M1S primer introduced both the sample barcodes and 2-4 random nucleotides. Each mother yielded over 8.5 million TCR beta CDR3 reads and each child 3 million or so reads. Thymic selection shapes the output of TCR recombination in a similar way in related and unrelated pairs, and inherited differences have a minor effect. Normalized repertoire overlap was always found to be slightly, but never significantly, higher in related mother-child pairs than in unrelated mother-child pairs. No persistent microchimeric T cell clones were found, with a detection sensitivity of approximately 110 clones per million clonotypes. To look for features that set related mother-child pairs apart from unrelated individuals, the researchers ran deep NGS to compare the TCR beta repertoires of mothers and children. The mean age was roughly 36 +/- 4 years for the mothers and roughly 10 +/- 4 years for the children. After adapter ligation with NEBNext reagents, the libraries were sequenced on Illumina HiSeq 2000 with 100+100 nt paired-end reads. To avoid cross-contamination, the mother libraries and the child libraries were prepared a month apart and sequenced in separate runs. For each donor, between about 500,000 and 2,100,000 distinct TCR beta clonotypes were identified. Naive TCR beta clonotypes were estimated from low-frequency clonotypes matched to each donor's FACS-determined naive share, without sorting.

The chain is encoded by TRBV29-1 joined to TRBJ2-7; the D gene is perhaps TRBD2, from 6 matching bases. The clonotype originates from a boy between 10 and 17 years old in good health. The specimen was blood. The sequenced DNA is TGCAGCGTTGGGGAGGCGGGACCCCACGGCGAGCAGTACTTC. Translation gives CSVGEAGPHGEQYF.